The 19 T cell receptor beta chains listed next were all sequenced from one sample in a study of blood T cell repertoires in COVID-19. Data came from immunoSEQ multiplex PCR; TCRdb stores just in-frame clones and leaves some out. The sample includes a few hundred thousand clones, 80% to 90% seen only once; the top ten take 1.2%. The material sequenced was peripheral blood. The origin of the receptors is a man aged 35 to 55 with acute or convalescent COVID-19.

V and J are TRBV4-1 and TRBJ1-1; no clear D. Deletions cut 0 bases from V and 5 bases from J, with 10 bases between. Germline-derived CDR1 and CDR2 are MGHRA and YSYEKL. The CDR3 covers 14 residues. The CDR3 here is CASSQDALRTEAFF. For the CDR3, the DNA is TGCGCCAGCAGCCAAGACGCGCTTCGGACTGAAGCTTTCTTT.

The chain employs TRBV28 and TRBJ1-2; 8 nucleotides match TRBD1. The ends lost 6 bases at V and 4 bases at J; junction bases unmatched: 7. The germline V gene has CDR1 MDHEN and CDR2 SYDVKM. The CDR3 loop spans 14 amino acids. DNA of the CDR3: TGTGCCAGCAGGGAACAGGGGGGAGGCTATGGCTACACCTTC. It yields the protein CASREQGGGYGYTF.

This chain's CDR3 is CASSIGGRGTGELFF. CDR3 sequence (DNA): TGTGCCAGTAGTATCGGGGGAAGGGGTACCGGGGAGCTGTTTTTT. The chain combines TRBV19 with TRBJ2-2; TRBD2 is a possible D gene (6 bases). CDR1 is LNHDA, CDR2 SQIVND, per germline (reference sequence). V lost 3 bases and J lost 5, with 13 bases in between. This CDR3 comprises 15 residues.

The chain employs TRBV29-1 and TRBJ2-1, with D possibly TRBD2 on 6 matching bases. The germline CDR1 and CDR2 sequences are SQVTM and ANQGSEA. V shed 1 base and J shed 7 bases, with 11 bases lying between them. This CDR3 contains 13 residues. The CDR3, as DNA: TGCAGCGTTGAAGCGGGAGTTTATAATGAGCAGTTCTTC. This codes for CSVEAGVYNEQFF.

This clone was observed once. The junction differs from germline at one of its ends, possibly a read error. The rearrangement uses TRBV3-1 (or the pseudogene TRBV3-2) and TRBJ1-2; D gene unclear. The germline gives CDR1 LGHDT, CDR2 YNNKEL (reference sequence). The CDR3 is 13 residues long. As DNA, the CDR3 is TGTGCCAGCAGCCAAGATCGACATTCTACCACCCTCTTC. As protein: CASSQDRHSTTLF.

The CDR3 is CASSGWRDRSIMGETQYF. CDR3 nucleotides: TGTGCCAGTAGTGGTTGGCGAGACAGGTCCATAATGGGAGAGACCCAGTACTTC. J is TRBJ2-5 and V is TRBV19, with D possibly being TRBD1 (6 bases). V lost 5 bases to trimming and J lost 4 bases, with 26 bases between them. The CDR3 is 18 residues long. The germline CDR1 and CDR2 sequences are LNHDA and SQIVND (reference sequence).

The genes are TRBV10-3 and TRBJ2-3; 10 nucleotides align to TRBD2. Germline V gives CDR1 ENHRY, CDR2 SYGVKD. Trimming at V came to 5 bases and at J to 6 bases, leaving 8 bases not matched to a gene. The CDR3 is 15 amino acids. CDR3 DNA sequence: TGTGCCATCAGTCCTAGCGGGAGTACCCTGGATACGCAGTATTTT. This translates into CAISPSGSTLDTQYF.

The chain links TRBV19 to TRBJ2-1; D might be TRBD1 (6 bases). In germline, CDR1 is LNHDA, CDR2 SQIVND (reference sequence). The CDR3 totals 14 residues. V lost 6 bases, J lost 5 bases, and 14 bases lay in between. The CDR3, as DNA: TGTGCCAGTAGCAGCGCGGACAGACACAATGAGCAGTTCTTC. Translation gives CASSSADRHNEQFF. Complete variable domain (other parts from reference TRBV19 and TRBJ2-1): DGGITQSPKYLFRKEGQNVTLSCEQNLNHDAMYWYRQDPGQGLRLIYYSQIVNDFQKGDIAEGYSVSREKKESFPLTVTSAQKNPTAFYLCASSSADRHNEQFFGPGTRLTVL.

The chain recombines TRBV5-4 with TRBJ2-3; D not resolved. Trimming shortened V by 0 bases and J by 5 bases, and 7 bases separated the two germline ends. Germline lookup yields CDR1 SGHNT and CDR2 YYREEE (reference sequence). The CDR3 is 13 residues long. Written as DNA, the CDR3 is TGTGCCAGCAGCTTGGATACAGTAGATACGCAGTATTTT. It is translated as CASSLDTVDTQYF.

This chain connects TRBV18 to TRBJ1-2; D remains ambiguous. Germline V gives CDR1 KGHSH, CDR2 LQKENI. The CDR3 covers 13 residues. V lost 0 bases and J 8 bases, leaving 10 bases between the germline ends. The CDR3 reads CASSPPSVLGYTF. The CDR3 coding sequence is TGTGCCAGCTCACCACCGTCCGTACTCGGCTACACCTTC.

The chain couples TRBV9 to TRBJ2-5; D remains ambiguous. Germline V CDR1 and CDR2: SGDLS, YYNGEE. Between the trimmed V and J ends, which lost 3 bases and 2 bases, there was a span of 26 bases. The CDR3 totals 19 residues. The CDR3 DNA is TGTGCCAGCAGCGCCCCCCAAAAAAGTTATCTAAACAGTCAAGAGACCCAGTACTTC. Translation: CASSAPQKSYLNSQETQYF.

This clone was recorded only once. The chain couples TRBV28 to TRBJ2-5, with TRBD2 identical over 8 bases. Unmatched junction bases numbered 4, after V lost 1 base and J lost 0 bases. This CDR3 is built from 16 residues. Germline CDR1 MDHEN, CDR2 SYDVKM. In nucleotides, the CDR3 is TGTGCCAGCAGTTTATTAGCGGGATCTTACCAAGAGACCCAGTACTTC. Amino acid sequence: CASSLLAGSYQETQYF.

The CDR3: CASTSIGSPLHF. Here the CDR3 DNA reads TGTGCCAGCACCTCAATCGGGTCACCCCTCCACTTT. The J gene is TRBJ1-6, the V gene TRBV28; no reliable D call. The germline CDR1 and CDR2 sequences are MDHEN and SYDVKM. The V end was cut by 7 bases, the J end by 10 bases, with 11 bases between. This CDR3 has 12 amino acids.

V is TRBV19 and J is TRBJ1-2, with D perhaps matching TRBD1 (6 bases). V lost 3 bases, J lost 7 bases, and 9 bases lay in between. The CDR3 contains 12 residues. The germline V gene encodes CDR1 LNHDA and CDR2 SQIVND (reference sequence). The CDR3 reads CASSIPRGGYTF. The CDR3, as DNA: TGTGCCAGTAGTATCCCCAGGGGTGGCTACACCTTC.

This CDR3 is CASSLSRGPNQPQHF. CDR3 bases: TGCGCCAGCAGTTTAAGCAGGGGCCCAAATCAGCCCCAGCATTTT. The J gene is TRBJ1-5, the V gene TRBV23-1, with TRBD1 as a possible D gene (6 bases). TRBV23-1 has ORF status, its function being uncertain. The CDR3 loop spans 15 amino acids. Between the trimmed V and J ends, which lost 5 bases and 4 bases, there was a span of 15 bases.

The V gene is TRBV6-6, the J gene TRBJ1-6; no firm D call. This CDR3 contains 12 residues. Germline CDR1 reads MNHNY; CDR2 reads SVGAGI (reference sequence). V lost 6 bases and J lost 6, with 6 bases in between. The CDR3 coding sequence is TGTGCCAGCAGACTAGTTAATTCACCCCTCCACTTT. Translating it yields CASRLVNSPLHF.

This clone was seen only a few times. The rearrangement uses TRBV6-6 and TRBJ2-7; 8 bases agree with TRBD1. Trimming removed 2 bases from V and 6 bases from J; junction bases left unmatched: 9. The CDR3 sequence is 15 residues long. Germline V gene lookup returns CDR1 MNHNY and CDR2 SVGAGI (reference sequence). This CDR3 reads CASSYGSGGGSEQYF. The DNA of the CDR3 is TGTGCCAGCAGTTACGGGTCAGGGGGCGGGTCCGAGCAGTACTTC.

This chain joins TRBV6-5 and TRBJ2-1; possibly TRBD1 for D (5 bases). The CDR3 is made up of 15 amino acids. Trimming stripped 0 bases from V and 6 bases from J, with 12 bases between. Germline CDR1 reads MNHEY; CDR2 reads SVGAGI. The CDR3: CASSYSVGQRNEQFF. CDR3 DNA: TGTGCCAGCAGTTACTCGGTGGGGCAGCGCAATGAGCAGTTCTTC.

The V call is TRBV18, the J call TRBJ1-5; D gene uncertain. The CDR3 sequence is 15 residues long. Germline CDR1 KGHSH, CDR2 LQKENI. The V and J ends lost 1 base and 4 bases respectively, with 11 bases between them. The CDR3 coding sequence is TGTGCCAGCTCACCACTTAGTACGGGGAATCAGCCCCAGCATTTT. This gives the protein CASSPLSTGNQPQHF.